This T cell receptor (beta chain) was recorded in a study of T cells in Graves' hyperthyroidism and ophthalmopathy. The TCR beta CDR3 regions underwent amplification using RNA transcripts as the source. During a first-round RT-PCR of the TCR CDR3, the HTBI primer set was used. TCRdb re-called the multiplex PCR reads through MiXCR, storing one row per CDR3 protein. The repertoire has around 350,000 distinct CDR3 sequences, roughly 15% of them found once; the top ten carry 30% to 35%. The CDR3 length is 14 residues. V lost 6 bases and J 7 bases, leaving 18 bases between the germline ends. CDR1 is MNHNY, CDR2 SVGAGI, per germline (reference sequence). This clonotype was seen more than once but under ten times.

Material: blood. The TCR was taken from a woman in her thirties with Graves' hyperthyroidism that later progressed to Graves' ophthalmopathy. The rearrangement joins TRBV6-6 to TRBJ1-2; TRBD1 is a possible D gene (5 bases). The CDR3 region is CASSRTLGAGGYTF. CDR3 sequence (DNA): TGTGCCAGCAGCCGCACTTTAGGGGCGGGTGGCTACACCTTC.